The 31 T cell receptor beta chains presented below share a single source sample, sequenced in a study of glioma-infiltrating T cells. Using RNA template, CDR3s of TCR alpha and beta were amplified with iRepertoire arm-PCR. MiXCR was run by TCRdb on the multiplex PCR reads, yielding one entry per CDR3 protein. This table has a few hundred thousand distinct CDR3 sequences, less than 50% appearing once. What was sequenced was glioma tissue, nonneoplastic brain tissue, or PBMCs (not recorded which). The receptor source for this set is a human donor with low-grade glioma or glioblastoma, undergoing nonglioma brain surgery, or in good health (not recorded which).

This chain uses TRBV7-2 with TRBJ2-3; 9 positions agree with TRBD2. The CDR3 is made up of 16 amino acids. J lost 3 bases, V lost 3 bases, and 7 bases had no gene match. Germline V gene lookup returns CDR1 SGHTA and CDR2 FQGNSA. The CDR3 bases are TGTGCCAGCAGCTTTAGAGCGGGAGGCGGGACAGATACGCAGTATTTT. Translation gives CASSFRAGGGTDTQYF.

This clonotype has more than one count but fewer than ten. The chain carries TRBV4-1 and TRBJ2-1, with D tentatively TRBD2 (5 bases). The CDR3 extends over 14 amino acids. V lost 4 bases, J lost 8 bases, and 15 bases lay in between. Germline V gives CDR1 MGHRA, CDR2 YSYEKL. This chain's CDR3 is CASSLALMRDEQFF. DNA of the CDR3: TGCGCCAGCAGCCTAGCCTTAATGAGGGATGAGCAGTTCTTC.

The V gene is TRBV5-4, the J gene TRBJ2-7; D ambiguous. The CDR3 has 17 amino acids. Germline V gene lookup returns CDR1 SGHNT and CDR2 YYREEE (reference sequence). The V and J ends lost 0 bases and 2 bases respectively, with 18 bases between them. This chain's CDR3 is CASSLGRMGFRAYEQYF. The CDR3 nucleotides read TGTGCCAGCAGCTTGGGCAGGATGGGGTTTAGGGCCTACGAGCAGTACTTC.

This clonotype appeared many times. The chain couples TRBV6-2 or TRBV6-3 to TRBJ2-3; 13 bases are shared with TRBD2. J gave up 4 bases and V 5 bases, and 3 bases lay outside the gene matches. Germline V CDR1 and CDR2: MNHEY, SVGEGT. This CDR3 has 15 residues. The CDR3 region has the DNA TGTGCCAGCAGTATACTAGCGGGAGGGGCAGATACGCAGTATTTT. Translated, it gives CASSILAGGADTQYF.

In its sample, this clonotype was seen a few times. This chain connects TRBV7-3 to TRBJ2-3; 7 bases map to TRBD2. CDR1 is SGHTA and CDR2 is FQGTGA in the germline V gene. V gave up 5 bases and J gave up 2 bases; unmatched junction bases: 10. The CDR3 spans 16 residues. The chain's CDR3 is CASSPMGGPPTDTQYF. CDR3 nucleotide sequence: TGTGCCAGCAGCCCGATGGGAGGGCCCCCCACAGATACGCAGTATTTT.

This clonotype was detected ten times or more. The chain couples TRBV27 to TRBJ1-2, with D possibly matching TRBD1 (5 bases). Trimming stripped 2 bases from V and 4 bases from J, with 11 bases between. Germline V gives CDR1 MNHEY, CDR2 SMNVEV (reference sequence). The CDR3 runs 14 residues. CDR3 sequence reads: CASSLEGPGYGYTF. The CDR3 region has the DNA TGTGCCAGCAGTTTAGAGGGGCCGGGCTATGGCTACACCTTC.

Regarding this clonotype: A read error may account for a junction end that differs from germline. V usage is TRBV6-2 or TRBV6-3 and J usage is TRBJ2-7; 8 bases are shared with TRBD1. The CDR3 sequence is 14 residues long. CDR1 is MNHEY and CDR2 is SVGEGT in the germline V gene. The CDR3 sequence is CASSYPQGAFEPYF. The CDR3 coding sequence is TGTGCCAGCAGTTACCCCCAGGGGGCTTTCGAGCCGTACTTC.

Concerning this clonotype itself: Relative to the germline gene, one junction end is altered; a read error may explain this. This chain joins TRBV7-9 and TRBJ1-2, with D tentatively TRBD1 (5 bases). CDR1 and CDR2 from the germline V gene are SEHNR and FQNEAQ (reference sequence). CDR3 size: 13 residues. The CDR3 sequence is CTSSSTESYGYTF. Here the CDR3 DNA reads TGTACCAGCAGCTCGACAGAGAGCTATGGCTACACCTTC.

For this clonotype: A junction end diverges from the germline sequence, so it may reflect a read error. The CDR3 sequence is CASSPFGTGVNEQLF. CDR3 DNA: TGCGCCAGCAGCCCATTTGGGACAGGGGTTAATGAGCAGCTCTTC. V is TRBV4-1 and J is TRBJ2-1; 10 nucleotides line up with TRBD1. The length of the CDR3 is 15 residues. Germline values: CDR1 MGHRA, CDR2 YSYEKL.

The V and J genes are TRBV11-2 and TRBJ2-1, with D tentatively TRBD1 (5 bases). Germline values: CDR1 SGHAT, CDR2 FQNNGV. V lost 0 bases and J 0 bases, leaving 12 bases between the germline ends. There are 17 residues in the CDR3. The CDR3 sequence is CASSLEFYRTSYNEQFF. The CDR3 DNA reads as TGTGCCAGCAGCTTAGAGTTTTACAGGACCTCCTACAATGAGCAGTTCTTC.

As concerns this clonotype: Mismatch with germline at one junction end may stem from a read error. CDR3 region: CASSVVFEADTEALF. CDR3 bases: TGTGCCAGCAGCGTAGTTTTCGAGGCCGACACTGAAGCTCTCTTT. The chain has TRBV7-2 and TRBJ1-1; D call uncertain. There are 15 residues in the CDR3. CDR1 SGHTA and CDR2 FQGNSA come from the germline V gene.

Details on this clonotype: This may be a read error: a much more frequent sequence differs by one nucleotide. The rearrangement joins TRBV6-5 to TRBJ2-1; D possibly corresponds to TRBD2 (6 bases). CDR1 MNHEY and CDR2 SVGAGI come from the germline V gene. The CDR3 runs to 16 residues. The V end lost 5 bases, the J end lost 3 bases, and 17 bases lay between the germline ends. The CDR3: CASSPLGGPYYNEQFF. In nucleotides, the CDR3 is TGTGCCAGCAGTCCCCTCGGGGGACCGTACTACAATGAGCAGTTCTTC.

This clonotype was picked up one time. V and J are TRBV28 and TRBJ2-2; D is uncertain. The CDR3 runs to 13 residues. Germline V gives CDR1 MDHEN, CDR2 SYDVKM. Between the trimmed V and J ends, which lost 11 bases and 6 bases, there was a span of 16 bases. Here the CDR3 reads CASCSYSSGELFF. DNA of the CDR3: TGTGCCTCCTGTTCGTACAGCTCCGGGGAGCTGTTTTTT.

There are a few counts of this clonotype. The conserved closing phenylalanine or tryptophan is absent in this CDR3, likely reflecting a read error. The chain employs TRBV27 and TRBJ2-5; D gene uncertain. V was clipped by 3 bases and J by 4 bases, with 3 bases between them. Germline CDR1 MNHEY, CDR2 SMNVEV (reference sequence). This CDR3 region has 11 residues. CDR3 DNA sequence: TGTGCCAGCAGTTTGGGAGAGACCCAGTACCTC. Its translation: CASSLGETQYL.

The chain couples TRBV15 to TRBJ2-7; maybe TRBD2 (5 bases). CDR3 length: 16 residues. The germline gives CDR1 LNHNV, CDR2 YYDKDF (reference sequence). V was cut by 3 bases and J by 7 bases, with 22 bases left in between. CDR3 residues: CATSSPRGPSVNEQYF. CDR3 nucleotide sequence: TGTGCCACCAGCAGTCCACGCGGGCCCTCAGTAAATGAGCAGTACTTC.

With regard to this clonotype: This sequence may be a read error, since a much larger clone differs from it by one base. The chain combines TRBV6-2 or TRBV6-3 with TRBJ2-3; D perhaps matches TRBD2 (5 bases). Trimming shortened V by 4 bases and J by 5 bases, and 10 bases separated the two germline ends. CDR3 length equals 13 residues. The germline CDR1 and CDR2 sequences are MNHEY and SVGEGT. CDR3 in amino acids: CASSWRGQDTQYF. In nucleotides, the CDR3 is TGTGCCAGCAGTTGGAGAGGGCAAGATACGCAGTATTTT.

This chain joins TRBV20-1 and TRBJ2-3; 9 bases align to TRBD2. Trimming cost V 1 base and J 2 bases; bases outside gene matches: 13. Germline CDR1 reads DFQATT; CDR2 reads SNEGSKA (reference sequence). The CDR3 runs to 18 residues. This chain's CDR3 is CSARVASGVPISTDTQYF. In DNA form, the CDR3 reads TGCAGTGCTAGAGTGGCTAGCGGGGTACCTATTTCCACAGATACGCAGTATTTT.

This clonotype has more than one count but fewer than ten. This sequence joins TRBV7-2 and TRBJ2-7; the D gene is possibly TRBD2 (6 bases). Germline assignment: CDR1 SGHTA and CDR2 FQGNSA. The CDR3 is made up of 16 amino acids. V dropped 5 bases and J dropped 4 bases, with 21 bases sitting between them. The CDR3 region has the DNA TGTGCCAGCAGCCCCTCAATGGGAGGCTCCCCTTACGAGCAGTACTTC. This encodes CASSPSMGGSPYEQYF.

The CDR3 DNA sequence: TGTGCCAGCAGCCAAGAAGGAGGCGGAGGAGGGGAGACCCAGTACTTC. Its translation: CASSQEGGGGGETQYF. The chain uses TRBV4-2 and TRBJ2-5; the D gene is possibly TRBD2 (6 bases). Germline CDR1 reads LGHNA; CDR2 reads YNFKEQ. This CDR3 comprises 16 residues. Trimming stripped 0 bases from V and 5 bases from J, with 16 bases between.

The J gene is TRBJ1-5, the V gene TRBV4-1; D uncertain. V lost 4 bases, J lost 2 bases, and 12 bases lay in between. Germline values: CDR1 MGHRA, CDR2 YSYEKL. The CDR3 runs 15 residues. This CDR3 reads CASSLDSTGNQPQHF. CDR3 sequence (DNA): TGCGCCAGCAGCCTTGATTCTACGGGCAATCAGCCCCAGCATTTT.

This clonotype came up once. The chain joins TRBV19 to TRBJ2-6, with D perhaps TRBD2 (6 bases). The CDR3 is made up of 16 amino acids. Germline values: CDR1 LNHDA, CDR2 SQIVND (reference sequence). The germline V and J ends were trimmed by 11 bases and 1 base, with 18 bases remaining between them. CDR3 DNA sequence: TGTGCCTGTCGACCACCGGGGGTTTCTGGGGCCAACGTCCTGACTTTC. It yields the protein CACRPPGVSGANVLTF.

This clonotype showed up just once. This chain connects TRBV4-1 to TRBJ2-7, with TRBD1 identical over 7 bases. Per the germline V gene, CDR1 is MGHRA and CDR2 is YSYEKL. With 1 base clipped from V and 2 bases from J, the junction kept 8 bases outside the gene matches. This CDR3 comprises 16 residues. CDR3 protein: CASSQAPQGLAYEQYF. The CDR3, as DNA: TGCGCCAGCAGCCAAGCCCCACAGGGGTTGGCCTACGAGCAGTACTTC.

This clonotype was seen many times. This chain links TRBV27 with TRBJ1-1, with 12 bases fitting TRBD1. Germline loops: CDR1 MNHEY, CDR2 SMNVEV (reference sequence). Germline trimming cut 3 bases from V and 0 bases from J; bases unmatched to any gene: 2. The CDR3 is 16 amino acids. The CDR3 DNA sequence: TGTGCCAGCAGTTTGGGACAGGGGGCCTTGAACACTGAAGCTTTCTTT. Translated, it gives CASSLGQGALNTEAFF.

This clonotype was seen only a few times. The chain uses TRBV7-2 and TRBJ2-5; 11 positions agree with TRBD2. CDR1 SGHTA and CDR2 FQGNSA come from the germline V gene. The CDR3 totals 15 residues. J was trimmed by 5 bases and V by 4 bases; bases with no gene match: 6. The chain's CDR3 is CASSSTSGSGETQYF. CDR3 in DNA: TGTGCCAGCAGCTCAACTAGCGGGAGCGGGGAGACCCAGTACTTC.

This clonotype was seen once. The genes are TRBV15 and TRBJ2-3, with D possibly TRBD1 on 6 matching bases. There are 14 residues in the CDR3. V was shortened by 6 bases and J by 3 bases, with 13 bases between the two germline ends. The germline gives CDR1 LNHNV, CDR2 YYDKDF (reference sequence). The CDR3 loop reads CATRRKGGTDTQYF. The CDR3 nucleotides are TGTGCCACCAGGAGAAAAGGGGGAACAGATACGCAGTATTTT.

This clonotype was observed at least ten times. The chain carries TRBV25-1 and TRBJ2-1; 9 positions agree with TRBD1. V trimming: 5 bases; J trimming: 5 bases; junction bases outside the gene matches: 7. This CDR3 comprises 15 residues. Germline values: CDR1 MGHDK, CDR2 SYGVNS. Here the CDR3 reads CASSPRQGVHNEQFF. The CDR3 DNA reads as TGTGCCAGCAGTCCACGACAGGGGGTTCACAATGAGCAGTTCTTC. Based on the CDR3 plus reference TRBV25-1 and TRBJ2-1, the full variable domain is EADIYQTPRYLVIGTGKKITLECSQTMGHDKMYWYQQDPGMELHLIHYSYGVNSTEKGDLSSESTVSRIRTEHFPLTLESARPSHTSQYLCASSPRQGVHNEQFFGPGTRLTVL.

This clonotype was recorded at least ten times. The CDR3 here is CASRGTIRYEQYF. For the CDR3, the DNA is TGTGCCAGCAGAGGGACTATTCGCTACGAGCAGTACTTC. The chain carries TRBV27 and TRBJ2-7; 7 nucleotides line up with TRBD2. V dropped 6 bases and J dropped 3; count of bases not matched to a gene: 5. In germline, CDR1 is MNHEY, CDR2 SMNVEV (reference sequence). CDR3 length: 13 residues.

Notes on this clonotype: A much larger clone lies one base from this, so it may be a read error. The rearrangement links TRBV6-2 or TRBV6-3 to TRBJ1-5; D is possibly TRBD1 (6 bases). CDR1 and CDR2 (germline): MNHEY, SVGEGT. The CDR3 is made up of 13 amino acids. V was shortened by 7 bases and J by 7 bases, with 14 bases between the two germline ends. CDR3 in amino acids: CASISRGHQPQHF. The CDR3 nucleotides read TGTGCCAGCATATCCCGGGGGCACCAGCCCCAGCATTTT.

This clonotype has more than one count but fewer than ten. The V gene is TRBV4-3, the J gene TRBJ1-1, with D maybe TRBD1 (5 bases). The length of the CDR3 is 15 residues. Germline CDR1 LGHNA, CDR2 YSLEER. With 1 base removed from V and 1 base from J, the gap between germline ends came to 10 bases. CDR3: CASSQGTQGNTEAFF. The CDR3, as DNA: TGCGCCAGCAGCCAAGGTACTCAGGGGAACACTGAAGCTTTCTTT.

The chain recombines TRBV7-9 with TRBJ2-2; unclear D gene. The CDR3 is 13 amino acids. Germline CDR1 reads SEHNR; CDR2 reads FQNEAQ (reference sequence). V was cut by 6 bases and J by 6 bases, with 11 bases left in between. The CDR3 is CASRQGRSGELFF. The DNA for the CDR3 is TGTGCCAGCAGACAAGGACGATCCGGGGAGCTGTTTTTT.

Note on this clonotype: One base away lies a much larger clone, so this may be a sequencing read error. This chain uses TRBV6-1 with TRBJ1-1; 9 bases match TRBD1. Germline CDR1 reads MNHNS; CDR2 reads SASEGT. The CDR3 is 15 amino acids. The CDR3 loop reads CASSRGDRVKTEAFF. CDR3 DNA sequence: TGTGCCAGCAGTAGAGGGGACAGGGTGAAGACTGAAGCTTTCTTT.